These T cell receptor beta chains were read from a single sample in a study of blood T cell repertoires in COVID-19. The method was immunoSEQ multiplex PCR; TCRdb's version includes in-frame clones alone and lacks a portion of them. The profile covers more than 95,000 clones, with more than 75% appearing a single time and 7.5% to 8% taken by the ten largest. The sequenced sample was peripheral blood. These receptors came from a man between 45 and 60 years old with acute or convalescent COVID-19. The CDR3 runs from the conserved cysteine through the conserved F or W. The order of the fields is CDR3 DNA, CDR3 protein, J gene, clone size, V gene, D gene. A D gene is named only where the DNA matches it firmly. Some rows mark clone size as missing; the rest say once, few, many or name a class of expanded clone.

DNA: TGTGCCAGCAGCCCAGGGTTGGGGACCGGGGAGCTGTTTTTT
CDR3: CASSPGLGTGELFF
J: TRBJ2-2
size: -
V: TRBV3-1/TRBV3-2
D: -

DNA: TGTGCCAGCAGTTACTCCCCCAGTTCAGAAGCTTTCTTT
CDR3: CASSYSPSSEAFF
J: TRBJ1-1
size: -
V: TRBV6-5
D: -

DNA: TGTGCCAGCAGCTCCCACAACAGCAGGGGCGAGCAGTACTTC
CDR3: CASSSHNSRGEQYF
J: TRBJ2-7
size: -
V: TRBV5-4
D: -

DNA: TGTGCCTGGAGTGTACTTGAGGGTAACACCGGGGAGCTGTTTTTT
CDR3: CAWSVLEGNTGELFF
J: TRBJ2-2
size: -
V: TRBV30
D: -

DNA: TGTGCCAGCAGTTCCGACAGGGCAGGCTTCGCAGCTTTCTTT
CDR3: CASSSDRAGFAAFF
J: TRBJ1-1
size: -
V: TRBV6-5
D: TRBD1

DNA: TGTGCCAGCAGCCAAGCGACAGGGGCAGGCGGGGAGCTGTTTTTT
CDR3: CASSQATGAGGELFF
J: TRBJ2-2
size: -
V: TRBV4-2
D: TRBD1

DNA: TGTGCCATCACCCTGGACAGGGGGTACAATGAGCAGTTCTTC
CDR3: CAITLDRGYNEQFF
J: TRBJ2-1
size: -
V: TRBV10-3
D: TRBD1

DNA: TGTGCCAGCAGCCCCCCCGGGACACGGAATTCACCCCTCCACTTT
CDR3: CASSPPGTRNSPLHF
J: TRBJ1-6
size: -
V: TRBV7-9
D: -

DNA: TGTGCCAGTAACCGCGGGGGCACCGGGGAGCTGTTTTTT
CDR3: CASNRGGTGELFF
J: TRBJ2-2
size: -
V: TRBV19
D: TRBD2

DNA: TGTGCCAGCAGGTCCACGACAGTGGAGAATTCACCCCTCCACTTT
CDR3: CASRSTTVENSPLHF
J: TRBJ1-6
size: -
V: TRBV2
D: -

DNA: TGTGCCAGCAGCTTAACGGCGGGAGACACAGATACGCAGTATTTT
CDR3: CASSLTAGDTDTQYF
J: TRBJ2-3
size: -
V: TRBV7-6
D: TRBD2

DNA: TGTGCCAGCAGCTTACGAACAGGGGTCGAAGTAGATGGCTACACCTTC
CDR3: CASSLRTGVEVDGYTF
J: TRBJ1-2
size: -
V: TRBV7-2
D: TRBD1

DNA: TGTGCCAGCAGCCAAGTCCCCGGGACTAGCGGGAGGGCCGATACGCAGTATTTT
CDR3: CASSQVPGTSGRADTQYF
J: TRBJ2-3
size: -
V: TRBV3-1/TRBV3-2
D: TRBD2

DNA: TGTGCCAGTAGTATAGAACTAGCCCAGTTTAACAATGAGCAGTTCTTC
CDR3: CASSIELAQFNNEQFF
J: TRBJ2-1
size: -
V: TRBV19
D: -

DNA: TGTGCCACACGGACACAGCGGGTGAGCGGGGAGCTGTTTTTT
CDR3: CATRTQRVSGELFF
J: TRBJ2-2
size: -
V: TRBV18
D: -

DNA: TGTGCCAGCACGAGTGATAGCAATCAGCCCCAGCATTTT
CDR3: CASTSDSNQPQHF
J: TRBJ1-5
size: -
V: TRBV2
D: -

DNA: TGTGCCAGCAGCTTCGTACAGGGTCGAGAAAAACTGTTTTTT
CDR3: CASSFVQGREKLFF
J: TRBJ1-4
size: -
V: TRBV11-2
D: -

DNA: TGTGCCAGCAGCCACACCCCGGACAGGAACTATGGCTACACCTTC
CDR3: CASSHTPDRNYGYTF
J: TRBJ1-2
size: few
V: TRBV5-5
D: TRBD1

DNA: TGTGCCAGCAGTCGAACGGGGGATTATAGCAATCAGCCCCAGCATTTT
CDR3: CASSRTGDYSNQPQHF
J: TRBJ1-5
size: -
V: TRBV6-6
D: -

DNA: TGTGCCACCAGTGATAGGGCGGGAGGGCCGATAGATACGCAGTATTTT
CDR3: CATSDRAGGPIDTQYF
J: TRBJ2-3
size: -
V: TRBV24-1
D: TRBD2

DNA: TGTGCCAGCAGCGTAGCACCGGGAGGTAACACCGGGGAGCTGTTTTTT
CDR3: CASSVAPGGNTGELFF
J: TRBJ2-2
size: -
V: TRBV9
D: TRBD2

DNA: TGTGCTAGTGGCACATGGACAAGCCAAGAGACCCAGTACTTC
CDR3: CASGTWTSQETQYF
J: TRBJ2-5
size: -
V: TRBV12-5
D: -

DNA: TGTGCCAGCAGGCGACTAGCGGGAGGAGGTGAGCAGTTCTTC
CDR3: CASRRLAGGGEQFF
J: TRBJ2-1
size: -
V: TRBV6-5
D: TRBD2

DNA: TGTGCCAGCAGCTTAGTCGGGGGGGCAAGGGCTGAAGCTTTCTTT
CDR3: CASSLVGGARAEAFF
J: TRBJ1-1
size: once
V: TRBV11-2
D: -

DNA: TGTGCCAGCAGTGAAACAGGGGGCAATCAGCCCCAGCATTTT
CDR3: CASSETGGNQPQHF
J: TRBJ1-5
size: -
V: TRBV6-4
D: TRBD1

DNA: TGTGCCAGCAGTTACGGACAGGGGGGGTACGAGCAGTACTTC
CDR3: CASSYGQGGYEQYF
J: TRBJ2-7
size: -
V: TRBV6-6
D: TRBD1

DNA: TGTGCTAGTGGTTTGGCCCATGGGGGGAGAGAATCACCCCTCCACTTT
CDR3: CASGLAHGGRESPLHF
J: TRBJ1-6
size: -
V: TRBV12-5
D: -

DNA: TGTGCCAGCAGCACCCTGGAACGGTCTAGCGGATACGAGCAGTACTTC
CDR3: CASSTLERSSGYEQYF
J: TRBJ2-7
size: -
V: TRBV11-2
D: TRBD2

DNA: TGTGCCAGCAGCCAAGAGGGCTGGACTAGCGGGTACAGCACAGATACGCAGTATTTT
CDR3: CASSQEGWTSGYSTDTQYF
J: TRBJ2-3
size: -
V: TRBV4-2
D: TRBD2

DNA: TGCGCCAGCAGCCAAGATATTGGGGCAGGGGGCCTATACTATGGCTACACCTTC
CDR3: CASSQDIGAGGLYYGYTF
J: TRBJ1-2
size: -
V: TRBV4-1
D: TRBD1

DNA: TGCGCCAGTATGGGGACAGGGGGCAATTCACCCCTCCACTTT
CDR3: CASMGTGGNSPLHF
J: TRBJ1-6
size: -
V: TRBV5-1
D: TRBD1

DNA: TGTGCCAGCAGCAATGGGCATCAGCCCCAGCATTTT
CDR3: CASSNGHQPQHF
J: TRBJ1-5
size: -
V: TRBV21-1
D: -

DNA: TGTGCCAGTAGCGGGAGTATCTACAATGAGCAGTTCTTC
CDR3: CASSGSIYNEQFF
J: TRBJ2-1
size: -
V: TRBV19
D: -

DNA: TGTGCCAGCAGCTTATCCGGCGGGACCTCCTACAATGAGCAGTTCTTC
CDR3: CASSLSGGTSYNEQFF
J: TRBJ2-1
size: -
V: TRBV7-2
D: -

DNA: TGTGCCAGCAGCTTGTTTGAGGCTGGCGGAGGCACTGAAGCTTTCTTT
CDR3: CASSLFEAGGGTEAFF
J: TRBJ1-1
size: -
V: TRBV7-6
D: -

DNA: TGCGCCAGCAGCCAACAGGGGAATACCTACGAGCAGTACTTC
CDR3: CASSQQGNTYEQYF
J: TRBJ2-7
size: -
V: TRBV5-1
D: TRBD1

DNA: TGTGCCAGCAGCTCCGGGACTAGCGGCTACGAGCAGTACTTC
CDR3: CASSSGTSGYEQYF
J: TRBJ2-7
size: -
V: TRBV5-6
D: TRBD2